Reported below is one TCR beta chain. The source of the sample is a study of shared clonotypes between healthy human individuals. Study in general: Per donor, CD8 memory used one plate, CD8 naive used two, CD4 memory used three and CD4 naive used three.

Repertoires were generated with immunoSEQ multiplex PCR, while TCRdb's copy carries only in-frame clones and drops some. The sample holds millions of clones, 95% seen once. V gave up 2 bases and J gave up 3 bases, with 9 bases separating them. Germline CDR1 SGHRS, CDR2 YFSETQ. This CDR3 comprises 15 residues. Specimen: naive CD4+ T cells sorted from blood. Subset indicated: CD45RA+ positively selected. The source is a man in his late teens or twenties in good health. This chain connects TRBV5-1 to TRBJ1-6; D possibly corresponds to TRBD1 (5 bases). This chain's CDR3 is CASSLGVDYNSPLHF. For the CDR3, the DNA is TGCGCCAGCAGCTTAGGGGTCGACTATAATTCACCCCTCCACTTT. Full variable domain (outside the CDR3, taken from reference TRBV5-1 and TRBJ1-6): KAGVTQTPRYLIKTRGQQVTLSCSPISGHRSVSWYQQTPGQGLQFLFEYFSETQRNKGNFPGRFSGRQFSNSRSEMNVSTLELGDSALYLCASSLGVDYNSPLHFGNGTRLTVT.